The 9 T cell receptor beta chains below come from one sample, sequenced in a study of CD8 T cells in Susac syndrome. It was with random hexamers that about 0.45 to 1 ug RNA was reverse transcribed. TCRdb recomputed calls from the immunoSEQ multiplex PCR reads with MiXCR, one row per CDR3 protein. Among 150,000 to 200,000 distinct CDR3 sequences listed, 85% to 95% were seen once. Sequences were obtained from CD8+ T cells from PBMCs. These receptors were taken from a human donor with multiple sclerosis.

This clonotype was seen a single time. This chain uses TRBV29-1 with TRBJ2-5; TRBD1 matches at 8 bases. CDR3 length equals 14 residues. Germline V lookup: CDR1 SQVTM, CDR2 ANQGSEA. V shed 0 bases, J shed 4 bases, and the junction held 4 bases outside the gene matches. In nucleotides, the CDR3 is TGCAGCGTTGAAGATAGGACAGGGTCAGAGACCCAGTACTTC. Translated: CSVEDRTGSETQYF.

The chain joins TRBV28 to TRBJ2-7, with 7 bases identical to TRBD1. V gave up 3 bases and J gave up 3 bases; unmatched junction bases: 11. CDR3 length equals 16 residues. Looked up from germline, CDR1 is MDHEN and CDR2 is SYDVKM. The CDR3 sequence: CASSFIRGRIHYEQYF. Here the CDR3 DNA reads TGTGCCAGCAGTTTTATAAGGGGGCGAATCCACTACGAGCAGTACTTC.

The rearrangement links TRBV20-1 to TRBJ2-7; 7 positions agree with TRBD2. CDR1 is DFQATT and CDR2 is SNEGSKA in the germline V gene (reference sequence). The CDR3 totals 14 residues. V shed 8 bases, J shed 3 bases, and the junction held 13 bases outside the gene matches. As DNA, the CDR3 is TGCAGTTCCTTAGGGAGGGAAGACAACTACGAGCAGTACTTC. Residues: CSSLGREDNYEQYF.

The rearrangement uses TRBV5-1 and TRBJ2-7; 9 nucleotides align to TRBD1. Germline CDR1 and CDR2: SGHRS and YFSETQ. The CDR3 spans 15 residues. With V trimmed by 5 bases and J by 5 bases, 11 bases remained unmatched. The CDR3 sequence is CASSDPGQGVDEQYF. The CDR3 DNA sequence: TGCGCCAGCAGTGACCCGGGACAGGGTGTAGACGAGCAGTACTTC. Variable domain in full (rest from reference TRBV5-1 and TRBJ2-7): KAGVTQTPRYLIKTRGQQVTLSCSPISGHRSVSWYQQTPGQGLQFLFEYFSETQRNKGNFPGRFSGRQFSNSRSEMNVSTLELGDSALYLCASSDPGQGVDEQYFGPGTRLTVT.

V is TRBV11-2 and J is TRBJ1-1; tentative D call: TRBD1 (6 bases). There are 13 residues in the CDR3. V was clipped by 5 bases and J by 3 bases, with 10 bases between them. Germline CDR1 and CDR2: SGHAT and FQNNGV. The CDR3 DNA sequence: TGTGCCAGCAGCCAGGGGTTGGACACTGAAGCTTTCTTT. Translated: CASSQGLDTEAFF.

V gene TRBV28 combines with J gene TRBJ1-5, with D tentatively TRBD1 (5 bases). CDR1 is MDHEN and CDR2 is SYDVKM in the germline V gene. V lost 5 bases, J lost 5 bases, and 19 bases lay in between. The CDR3 loop spans 16 amino acids. The CDR3 DNA reads as TGTGCCAGCAGTCTTTTAGGGGCGAGGGCTGATCAGCCCCAGCATTTT. This gives the protein CASSLLGARADQPQHF.

The chain carries TRBV27 and TRBJ1-6; D unresolved. This CDR3 contains 12 residues. Germline V gene data show CDR1 as MNHEY and CDR2 as SMNVEV (reference sequence). V lost 5 bases, J lost 4 bases, and 3 bases lay in between. For the CDR3, the DNA is TGTGCCAGCAGTGGATATAATTCACCCCTCCACTTT. This translates into CASSGYNSPLHF.

The chain recombines TRBV4-2 with TRBJ2-1; D is unresolved. V gave up 0 bases and J gave up 0 bases, with 9 bases separating them. Germline assignment: CDR1 LGHNA and CDR2 YNFKEQ. The CDR3 covers 16 residues. As DNA, the CDR3 is TGTGCCAGCAGCCAAGAACTGGGCCTCTCCTACAATGAGCAGTTCTTC. It yields the protein CASSQELGLSYNEQFF.

The gene calls are TRBV11-2 and TRBJ2-7; 11 bases line up with TRBD2. This CDR3 is built from 15 residues. Germline lookup yields CDR1 SGHAT and CDR2 FQNNGV. With 4 bases clipped from V and 4 bases from J, the junction kept 6 bases outside the gene matches. The CDR3 loop is CASSWASGRFYEQYF. In DNA, the CDR3 is TGTGCCAGCAGCTGGGCTAGCGGGAGGTTTTACGAGCAGTACTTC.